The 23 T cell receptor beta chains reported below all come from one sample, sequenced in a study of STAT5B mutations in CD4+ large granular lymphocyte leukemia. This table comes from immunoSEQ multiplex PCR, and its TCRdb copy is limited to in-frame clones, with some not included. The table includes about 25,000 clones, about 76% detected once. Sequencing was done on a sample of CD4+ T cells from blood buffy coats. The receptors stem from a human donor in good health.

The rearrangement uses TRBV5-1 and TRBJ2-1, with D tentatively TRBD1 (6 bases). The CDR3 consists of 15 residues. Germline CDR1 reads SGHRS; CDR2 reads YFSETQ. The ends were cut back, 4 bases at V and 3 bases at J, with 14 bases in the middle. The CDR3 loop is CASSPGTYVYNEQFF. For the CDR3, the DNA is TGCGCCAGCAGCCCCGGGACATACGTCTACAATGAGCAGTTCTTC.

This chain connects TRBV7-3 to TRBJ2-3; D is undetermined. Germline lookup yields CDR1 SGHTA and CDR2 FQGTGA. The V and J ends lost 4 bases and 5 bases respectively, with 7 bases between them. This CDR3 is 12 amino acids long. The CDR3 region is CASSYGKDTQYF. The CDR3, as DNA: TGTGCCAGCAGCTATGGGAAAGATACGCAGTATTTT.

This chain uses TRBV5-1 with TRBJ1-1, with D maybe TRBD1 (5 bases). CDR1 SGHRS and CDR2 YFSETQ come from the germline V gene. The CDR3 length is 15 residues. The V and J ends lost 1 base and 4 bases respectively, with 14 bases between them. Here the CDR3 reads CASSLLGGMGTEAFF. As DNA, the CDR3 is TGCGCCAGCAGCTTGCTCGGGGGTATGGGCACTGAAGCTTTCTTT.

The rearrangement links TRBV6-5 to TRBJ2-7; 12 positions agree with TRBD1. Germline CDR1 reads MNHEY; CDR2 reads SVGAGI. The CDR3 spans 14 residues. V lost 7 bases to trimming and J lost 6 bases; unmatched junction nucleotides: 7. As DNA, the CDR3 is TGTGCCAGCACCTTCGGGACAGGGGGCGGCGAGCAGTACTTC. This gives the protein CASTFGTGGGEQYF.

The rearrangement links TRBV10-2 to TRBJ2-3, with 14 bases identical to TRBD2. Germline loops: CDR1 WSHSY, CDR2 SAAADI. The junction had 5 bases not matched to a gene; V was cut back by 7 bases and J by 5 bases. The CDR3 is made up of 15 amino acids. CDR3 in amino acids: CASTRLAGGRDTQYF. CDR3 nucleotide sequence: TGCGCCAGCACCAGACTAGCGGGGGGGCGAGATACGCAGTATTTT.

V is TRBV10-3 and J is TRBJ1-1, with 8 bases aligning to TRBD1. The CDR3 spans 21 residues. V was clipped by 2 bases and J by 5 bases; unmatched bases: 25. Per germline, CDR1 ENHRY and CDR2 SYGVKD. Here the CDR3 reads CAISEPNPLMDRVALGTEAFF. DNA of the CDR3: TGTGCCATCAGTGAGCCCAATCCCCTAATGGACAGGGTAGCGTTGGGTACTGAAGCTTTCTTT.

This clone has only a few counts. The CDR3 spells CASSWGASGSRTGTYEQYF. CDR3 bases: TGCGCCAGCAGCTGGGGGGCCAGCGGGAGTAGAACAGGAACCTACGAGCAGTACTTC. The J gene is TRBJ2-7, the V gene TRBV5-1; 8 bases align to TRBD2. Germline CDR1 reads SGHRS; CDR2 reads YFSETQ. CDR3 length: 19 residues. Trimming removed 3 bases from V and 2 bases from J; junction bases left unmatched: 19.

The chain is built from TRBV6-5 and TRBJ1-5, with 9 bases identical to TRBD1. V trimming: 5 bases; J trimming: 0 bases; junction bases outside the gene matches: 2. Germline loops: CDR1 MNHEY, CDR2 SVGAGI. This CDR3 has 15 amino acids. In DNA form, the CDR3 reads TGTGCCAGCAGTGCACAGGGGGCTAGCAATCAGCCCCAGCATTTT. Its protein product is CASSAQGASNQPQHF.

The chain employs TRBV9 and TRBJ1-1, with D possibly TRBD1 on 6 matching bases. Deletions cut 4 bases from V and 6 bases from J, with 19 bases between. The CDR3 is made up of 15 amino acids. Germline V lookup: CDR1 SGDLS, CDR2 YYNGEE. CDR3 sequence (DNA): TGTGCCAGCAGCCCAGAGCCAGGGGCGGGGGCTGAAGCTTTCTTT. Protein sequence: CASSPEPGAGAEAFF.

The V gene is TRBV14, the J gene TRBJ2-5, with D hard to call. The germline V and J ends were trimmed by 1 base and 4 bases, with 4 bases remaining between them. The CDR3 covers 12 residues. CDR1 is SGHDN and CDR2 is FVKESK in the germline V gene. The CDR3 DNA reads TGTGCCAGCAGCCAAGGAGTAGAGACCCAGTACTTC. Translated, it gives CASSQGVETQYF.

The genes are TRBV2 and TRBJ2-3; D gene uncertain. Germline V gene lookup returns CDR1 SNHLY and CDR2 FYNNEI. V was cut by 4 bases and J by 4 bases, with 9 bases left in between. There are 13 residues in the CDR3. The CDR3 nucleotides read TGTGCCAGCAGTGCGAACACTGCAGATACGCAGTATTTT. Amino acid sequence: CASSANTADTQYF.

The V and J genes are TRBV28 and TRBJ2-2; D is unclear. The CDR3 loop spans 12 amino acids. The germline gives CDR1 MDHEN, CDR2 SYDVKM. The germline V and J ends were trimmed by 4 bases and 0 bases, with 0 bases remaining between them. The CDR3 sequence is CASSSNTGELFF. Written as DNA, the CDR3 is TGTGCCAGCAGTTCGAACACCGGGGAGCTGTTTTTT.

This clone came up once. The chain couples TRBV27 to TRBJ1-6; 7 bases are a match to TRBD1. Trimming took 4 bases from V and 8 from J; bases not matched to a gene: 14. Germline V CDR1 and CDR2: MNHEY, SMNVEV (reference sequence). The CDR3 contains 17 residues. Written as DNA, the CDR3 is TGTGCCAGCAGTTCCCTCCGTGCCCCAGGGGGTTATTCACCCCTCCACTTT. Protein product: CASSSLRAPGGYSPLHF.

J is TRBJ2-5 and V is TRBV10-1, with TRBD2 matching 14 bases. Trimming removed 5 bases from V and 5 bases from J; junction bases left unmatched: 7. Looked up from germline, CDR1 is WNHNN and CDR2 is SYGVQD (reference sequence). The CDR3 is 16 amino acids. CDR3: CASSPGLAGGQETQYF. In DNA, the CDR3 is TGCGCCAGCAGTCCAGGACTAGCGGGGGGTCAGGAGACCCAGTACTTC.

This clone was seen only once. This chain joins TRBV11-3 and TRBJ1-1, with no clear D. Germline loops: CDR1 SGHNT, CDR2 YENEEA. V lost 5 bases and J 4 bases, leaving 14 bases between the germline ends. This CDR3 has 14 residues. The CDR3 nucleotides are TGTGCCAGCAGCGAGAGGACGGGAGGCACTGAAGCTTTCTTT. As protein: CASSERTGGTEAFF.

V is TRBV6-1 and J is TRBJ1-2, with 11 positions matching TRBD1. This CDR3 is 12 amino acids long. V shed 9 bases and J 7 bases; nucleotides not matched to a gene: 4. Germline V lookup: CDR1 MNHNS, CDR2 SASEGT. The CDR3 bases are TGTGCCAGTCGGACAGGGGGCAGTGGCTACACCTTC. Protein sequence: CASRTGGSGYTF.

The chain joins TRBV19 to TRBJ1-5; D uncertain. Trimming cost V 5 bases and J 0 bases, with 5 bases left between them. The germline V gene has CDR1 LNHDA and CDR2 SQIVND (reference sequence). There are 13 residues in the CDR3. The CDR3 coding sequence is TGTGCCAGTAGTGCGAGTAGCAATCAGCCCCAGCATTTT. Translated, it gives CASSASSNQPQHF.

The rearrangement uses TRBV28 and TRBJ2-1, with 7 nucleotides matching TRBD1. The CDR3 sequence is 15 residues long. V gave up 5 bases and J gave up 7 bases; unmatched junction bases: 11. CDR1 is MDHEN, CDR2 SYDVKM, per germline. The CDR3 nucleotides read TGTGCCAGCAGTCTTGGGGGACAGCGCGGAAATGAGCAGTTCTTC. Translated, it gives CASSLGGQRGNEQFF.

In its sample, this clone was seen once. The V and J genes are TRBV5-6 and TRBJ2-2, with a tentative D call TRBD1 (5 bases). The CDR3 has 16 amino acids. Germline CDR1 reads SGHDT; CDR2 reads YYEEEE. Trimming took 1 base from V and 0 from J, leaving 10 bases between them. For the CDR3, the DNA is TGTGCCAGCAGCTTGCGACAGCTGTCGAACACCGGGGAGCTGTTTTTT. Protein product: CASSLRQLSNTGELFF.

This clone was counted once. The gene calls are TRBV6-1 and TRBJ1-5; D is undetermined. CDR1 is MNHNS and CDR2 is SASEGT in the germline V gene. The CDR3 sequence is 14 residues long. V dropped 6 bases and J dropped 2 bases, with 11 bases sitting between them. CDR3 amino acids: CASRDRPGNQPQHF. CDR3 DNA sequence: TGTGCCAGCAGGGATAGACCGGGCAATCAGCCCCAGCATTTT.

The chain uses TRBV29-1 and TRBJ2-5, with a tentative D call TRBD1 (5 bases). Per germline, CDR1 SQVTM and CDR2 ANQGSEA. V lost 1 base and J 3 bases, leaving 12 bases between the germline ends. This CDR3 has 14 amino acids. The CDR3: CSVEGQGREETQYF. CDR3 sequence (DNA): TGCAGCGTTGAAGGGCAGGGTCGAGAAGAGACCCAGTACTTC.

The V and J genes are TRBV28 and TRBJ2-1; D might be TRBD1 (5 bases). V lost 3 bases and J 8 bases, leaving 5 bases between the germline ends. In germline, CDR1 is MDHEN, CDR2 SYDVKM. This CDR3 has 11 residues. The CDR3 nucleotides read TGTGCCAGCAGTTTCAGGGATGAGCAGTTCTTC. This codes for CASSFRDEQFF.

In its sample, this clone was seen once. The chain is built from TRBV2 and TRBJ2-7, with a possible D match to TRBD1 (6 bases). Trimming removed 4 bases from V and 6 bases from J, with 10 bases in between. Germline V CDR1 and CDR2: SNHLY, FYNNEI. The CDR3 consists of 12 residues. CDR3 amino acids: CASSVLGAEQYV. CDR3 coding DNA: TGTGCCAGCAGTGTTTTGGGGGCCGAGCAGTACGTC.